This TCR beta chain was recorded in a study of cytomegalovirus exposure and HLA in healthy donors. The ends were cut back, 3 bases at V and 8 bases at J, with 20 bases in the middle. In germline, CDR1 is SGDLS, CDR2 YYNGEE. The length of the CDR3 is 16 residues. On this clone itself: Its antigen is unknown.

General study points: Altogether, 150 to 200 TCR beta chains were recorded as cytomegalovirus-associated. Analysis performed later found roughly 17,000 TCR beta sequences associated with HLA alleles at 0.05 false discovery rate. Prior analysis indicated that the majority of TCR beta V segments exhibited productivity approximately 90% or approximately 30% of the time.

PCR used 60 Vbeta primers and 13 Jbeta primers. Sequenced by immunoSEQ multiplex PCR; TCRdb stores in-frame clones only, minus some. Of 80,000 to 100,000 clones in the sample, around 75% are singletons; the top ten hold around 9.9%. Donors in the study were healthy people who gave bone marrow. This receptor was taken from a man in his late teens or twenties in good health and CMV-seropositive. Sequencing was carried out using PBMCs. The chain has TRBV9 and TRBJ1-4, with a tentative D call TRBD1 (6 bases). CDR3 amino acids: CASSASPTGSREKLFF. The DNA for the CDR3 is TGTGCCAGCAGCGCCTCCCCGACAGGCTCGCGCGAAAAACTGTTTTTT.